The 24 T cell receptor beta chains below all came from one sample that was sequenced in a study of graft-versus-host responses after intestinal transplantation. Which antigens these TCRs recognize remains unknown. Clones were sequenced by immunoSEQ multiplex PCR, and TCRdb holds only the in-frame ones, with some missing. The sample holds roughly 50,000 clones, around 90% seen once. The material was unstimulated CD4+ T cells sorted from spleen or lymph node cells, obtained before transplant. These receptors all stem from a human donor who was the organ donor for an intestinal transplant.

V and J are TRBV30 and TRBJ1-2, with D hard to call. V lost 1 base and J 5 bases, leaving 14 bases between the germline ends. CDR1 is GTSNPN, CDR2 SVGIG, per germline (reference sequence). This CDR3 is built from 14 residues. In DNA form, the CDR3 reads TGTGCCTGGAGTGGCGGGGTTACTGGGTATGGCTACACCTTC. This translates into CAWSGGVTGYGYTF.

The chain recombines TRBV5-1 with TRBJ2-7; TRBD2 matches at 7 bases. V lost 0 bases and J lost 2; bases outside the gene matches: 5. Germline-derived CDR1 and CDR2 are SGHRS and YFSETQ. This CDR3 region has 15 residues. In DNA form, the CDR3 reads TGCGCCAGCAGCTTGGGGGCGGGAGAGACCTACGAGCAGTACTTC. Its protein is CASSLGAGETYEQYF.

The genes are TRBV4-2 and TRBJ2-6, with TRBD1 matching 9 bases. Per germline, CDR1 LGHNA and CDR2 YNFKEQ. The J segment lost 4 bases and the V segment lost 3 bases, leaving 7 bases of the junction unmatched. This CDR3 contains 17 residues. The CDR3 nucleotides are TGTGCCAGCAGCCAGGCGAACAGGGGGCCAGGGGCCAACGTCCTGACTTTC. The encoded protein is CASSQANRGPGANVLTF.

The J gene is TRBJ2-7, the V gene TRBV7-2, with 11 bases that match TRBD2. The CDR3 length is 17 residues. Germline CDR1 SGHTA, CDR2 FQGNSA. With 1 base clipped from V and 4 bases from J, the junction kept 9 bases outside the gene matches. The CDR3 is CASSLVPPLAGGYEQYF. DNA of the CDR3: TGTGCCAGCAGCTTAGTCCCCCCCCTAGCGGGGGGTTACGAGCAGTACTTC.

The chain joins TRBV6-4 to TRBJ1-2; the match to TRBD1 covers 7 bases. This CDR3 is 14 amino acids long. Germline values: CDR1 MRHNA, CDR2 SNTAGT. Trimming cost V 3 bases and J 4 bases; bases outside gene matches: 5. CDR3 coding DNA: TGTGCCAGCAGTGAATCCTACAGGGGCTATGGCTACACCTTC. Translation: CASSESYRGYGYTF.

J is TRBJ1-6 and V is TRBV27; D possibly corresponds to TRBD1 (6 bases). This CDR3 is built from 15 residues. Germline V gives CDR1 MNHEY, CDR2 SMNVEV (reference sequence). The ends were cut back, 5 bases at V and 7 bases at J, with 15 bases in the middle. CDR3 loop: CASSRQATGNSPLHF. The CDR3 nucleotides read TGTGCCAGCAGTCGACAGGCCACTGGGAATTCACCCCTCCACTTT.

The chain combines TRBV9 with TRBJ1-4; D uncertain. V dropped 0 bases and J dropped 1 base, with 4 bases sitting between them. CDR3 size: 14 residues. Germline V gene data show CDR1 as SGDLS and CDR2 as YYNGEE. The CDR3 loop is CASSVGVTNEKLFF. The CDR3, as DNA: TGTGCCAGCAGCGTAGGGGTAACTAATGAAAAACTGTTTTTT.

The chain links TRBV7-2 to TRBJ2-6; a possible D gene is TRBD1 (6 bases). Trimming took 2 bases from V and 0 from J, leaving 14 bases between them. The germline CDR1 and CDR2 sequences are SGHTA and FQGNSA. The length of the CDR3 is 18 residues. The CDR3 protein is CASSLRGQPNSGANVLTF. CDR3 sequence (DNA): TGTGCCAGCAGCTTAAGGGGACAACCTAACTCTGGGGCCAACGTCCTGACTTTC.

V gene TRBV19 combines with J gene TRBJ2-3, with 15 bases aligning to TRBD2. Losses at the gene ends were 9 bases for V and 0 bases for J; bases not matched to a gene: 7. Germline loops: CDR1 LNHDA, CDR2 SQIVND (reference sequence). The CDR3 spans 17 residues. The CDR3 DNA sequence: TGTGCCAGCACCCGGACTAGCGGGAGGGCCAGCACAGATACGCAGTATTTT. Encoded protein: CASTRTSGRASTDTQYF.

The rearrangement uses TRBV7-9 and TRBJ2-7; D unclear. With 5 bases removed from V and 0 bases from J, the gap between germline ends came to 11 bases. The CDR3 has 14 amino acids. Germline CDR1 is SEHNR and CDR2 is FQNEAQ (reference sequence). The CDR3 coding sequence is TGTGCCAGCAGCCCCCCCGGATACTCCTACGAGCAGTACTTC. Its protein is CASSPPGYSYEQYF. Full variable domain (outside the CDR3, taken from reference TRBV7-9 and TRBJ2-7): DTGVSQNPRHKITKRGQNVTFRCDPISEHNRLYWYRQTLGQGPEFLTYFQNEAQLEKSRLLSDRFSAERPKGSFSTLEIQRTEQGDSAMYLCASSPPGYSYEQYFGPGTRLTVT.

This clone was detected only once. The chain recombines TRBV28 with TRBJ1-1; D is unresolved. Germline V gene data show CDR1 as MDHEN and CDR2 as SYDVKM. The CDR3 has 14 amino acids. V lost 8 bases and J 1 base, leaving 14 bases between the germline ends. The CDR3 nucleotides read TGTGCCAGCGTAGTAAGGATGGGGAACACTGAAGCTTTCTTT. It codes for CASVVRMGNTEAFF.

The J gene is TRBJ1-3, the V gene TRBV7-2; D is unclear. Looked up from germline, CDR1 is SGHTA and CDR2 is FQGNSA. V lost 6 bases, J lost 4 bases, and 13 bases lay in between. There are 14 residues in the CDR3. CDR3 region: CASRPFGQGNTIYF. The CDR3 DNA is TGTGCCAGCAGACCTTTCGGCCAGGGAAACACCATATATTTT.

The rearrangement joins TRBV4-2 to TRBJ2-3, with 13 nucleotides matching TRBD2. Looked up from germline, CDR1 is LGHNA and CDR2 is YNFKEQ. J gave up 1 base and V 0 bases, and 7 bases lay outside the gene matches. The CDR3 runs 19 residues. CDR3 sequence reads: CASSQDPGLAGDGTDTQYF. The CDR3 DNA follows: TGTGCCAGCAGCCAAGACCCCGGACTAGCGGGAGACGGCACAGATACGCAGTATTTT.

V is TRBV12-5 and J is TRBJ2-5; D ambiguous. CDR3 size: 14 residues. Trimming removed 0 bases at V and 1 base at J, with 6 bases between. Germline lookup yields CDR1 LGHNT and CDR2 FRNRAP. CDR3 DNA sequence: TGTGCTAGTGGTTTGGTACAGTCCCAAGAGACCCAGTACTTC. This codes for CASGLVQSQETQYF.

The V call is TRBV28, the J call TRBJ1-2, with TRBD1 matching over 8 bases. The CDR3 extends over 13 amino acids. With 6 bases clipped from V and 4 bases from J, the junction kept 4 bases outside the gene matches. CDR1 is MDHEN, CDR2 SYDVKM, per germline. CDR3 nucleotides: TGTGCCAGCAGACGGACAGGGTCCTATGGCTACACCTTC. Translation: CASRRTGSYGYTF.

This chain links TRBV4-2 with TRBJ2-1, with 8 bases fitting TRBD2. CDR1 is LGHNA, CDR2 YNFKEQ, per germline. Trimming at V came to 0 bases and at J to 7 bases, leaving 11 bases not matched to a gene. The CDR3 is 17 amino acids. CDR3 loop: CASSQDGAAGARNEQFF. The CDR3 coding sequence is TGTGCCAGCAGCCAAGATGGCGCAGCGGGAGCTCGGAATGAGCAGTTCTTC.

The sample holds one count of this clone. This sequence joins TRBV15 and TRBJ1-4; D is perhaps TRBD1 (6 bases). CDR3 length: 19 residues. CDR1 and CDR2 (germline): LNHNV, YYDKDF (reference sequence). Trimming took 1 base from V and 0 from J, leaving 18 bases between them. In DNA, the CDR3 is TGTGCCACCAGCAGAGTTGGGAGGTTGACAGGCGCAACTAATGAAAAACTGTTTTTT. Translation gives CATSRVGRLTGATNEKLFF. The full variable domain, with the rest looked up from reference TRBV15 and TRBJ1-4, is DAMVIQNPRYQVTQFGKPVTLSCSQTLNHNVMYWYQQKSSQAPKLLFHYYDKDFNNEADTPDNFQSRRPNTSFCFLDIRSPGLGDTAMYLCATSRVGRLTGATNEKLFFGSGTQLSVL.

The chain recombines TRBV4-3 with TRBJ2-3; TRBD2 aligns across 11 bases. CDR1 is LGHNA, CDR2 YSLEER, per germline. The CDR3 loop spans 16 amino acids. J gave up 4 bases and V 0 bases, and 3 bases lay outside the gene matches. The DNA of the CDR3 is TGCGCCAGCAGCCAAGAAAAACTAGCGGGAGCAGATACGCAGTATTTT. The encoded protein is CASSQEKLAGADTQYF.

The V gene is TRBV30, the J gene TRBJ1-3; D ambiguous. This CDR3 comprises 11 residues. Trimming cost V 7 bases and J 7 bases, with 11 bases left between them. Germline V gene lookup returns CDR1 GTSNPN and CDR2 SVGIG (reference sequence). CDR3 DNA sequence: TGTGCCTCCCTTCTGGGGAACACCATATATTTT. As protein: CASLLGNTIYF.

This clone has just one count. This chain connects TRBV28 to TRBJ2-4; a possible D gene is TRBD1 (5 bases). Between the trimmed V and J ends, which lost 6 bases and 1 base, there was a span of 16 bases. The CDR3 length is 16 residues. CDR1 MDHEN and CDR2 SYDVKM come from the germline V gene. The CDR3 loop reads CASSPRVALAKNIQYF. The CDR3, as DNA: TGTGCCAGCAGCCCCAGGGTAGCTCTCGCCAAAAACATTCAGTACTTC.

This clone was observed a single time. V and J are TRBV28 and TRBJ2-3, with D perhaps TRBD2 (5 bases). The CDR3 has 13 amino acids. The germline CDR1 and CDR2 sequences are MDHEN and SYDVKM. Written as DNA, the CDR3 is TGTGCAATCAGACTATCAAGCACAGATACGCAGTATTTT. Protein: CAIRLSSTDTQYF.

The genes are TRBV10-3 and TRBJ1-2; D call uncertain. The CDR3 is 17 residues long. V was pared by 0 bases and J by 0 bases, with 14 bases between. Per germline, CDR1 ENHRY and CDR2 SYGVKD. CDR3 protein: CAISESVGFISNYGYTF. The CDR3 nucleotides read TGTGCCATCAGTGAGTCGGTAGGATTTATATCTAACTATGGCTACACCTTC.

The CDR3 loop reads CASSLAGTGPGTEAFF. The DNA for the CDR3 is TGTGCCAGCAGCTTAGCCGGAACAGGGCCCGGCACTGAAGCTTTCTTT. The chain uses TRBV7-2 and TRBJ1-1; maybe TRBD1 (6 bases). The CDR3 is 16 amino acids. V was clipped by 0 bases and J by 4 bases, with 15 bases between them. Per germline, CDR1 SGHTA and CDR2 FQGNSA.

The chain carries TRBV7-2 and TRBJ2-3, with 11 bases matching TRBD1. Germline-derived CDR1 and CDR2 are SGHTA and FQGNSA. Unmatched junction bases numbered 1, after V lost 3 bases and J lost 2 bases. The CDR3 runs to 15 residues. The CDR3 DNA follows: TGTGCCAGCAGCTTGGACAGGGGGCACACAGATACGCAGTATTTT. Translated: CASSLDRGHTDTQYF.